This T cell receptor (beta chain) derives from a study of human T cells and chemical hapten exposure. Turning to the study itself: On the upper back, patch tests were applied with 0.01% DPC and read at 6 days.

As the library was built, unique molecular identifiers were attached to individual cDNA molecules. TCRdb fed the RACE reads into MiXCR, producing one record per CDR3 protein. The table has around 260,000 distinct CDR3 sequences, about 9.4% seen once. Time point reported: pre-sensitization, week 0. Treatment: therapeutic diphenylcyclopropenone sensitization with weekly scalp DPC. CDR1 and CDR2 (germline): WNHNN, SYGVQD (reference sequence). This CDR3 region has 13 residues. Trimming removed 3 bases from V and 6 bases from J, with 12 bases in between. Sequences were derived from whole blood, sampled in connection with sensitization to the hapten diphenylcyclopropenone (DPC). This rearrangement joins TRBV10-1 to TRBJ2-7, with D tentatively TRBD1 (5 bases). The receptor was derived from a woman in her thirties or forties with alopecia areata. Some clones in this sample may be carry-over from other donors' samples. This CDR3 is CASSDKDSSEQYF. CDR3 in DNA: TGCGCCAGCAGTGATAAAGACAGCTCCGAGCAGTACTTC.